Below, one TCR beta chain is given with its context. Its antigen is undetermined. The PCR contained 60 Vbeta and 13 Jbeta primers. Repertoires were generated with immunoSEQ multiplex PCR, while TCRdb's copy carries only in-frame clones and drops some. Altogether around 180,000 clones are present, 80% to 90% being singletons, with the ten largest covering less than 2.5%. This entry is derived from a study of cytomegalovirus exposure and HLA in healthy donors. Study results and caveats: Follow-up analysis seemed to connect common viral pathogens with several of the most significant clusters identified. Later work showed greater clonal expansion in HLA-associated TCR beta chains than in equally common others.

Looked up from germline, CDR1 is SGHTA and CDR2 is FQGNSA. Unmatched junction bases numbered 4, after V lost 5 bases and J lost 0 bases. The length of the CDR3 is 16 residues. Though nominally healthy at sampling, donors likely had unrecorded immune exposures. The sample taken for sequencing was PBMCs. This chain connects TRBV7-2 to TRBJ2-2, with 9 bases identical to TRBD1. The clonotype was recovered from a male donor in good health and CMV-seronegative. CDR3 in DNA: TGTGCCAGCAGCGTACAGGGGGCGGCGAACACCGGGGAGCTGTTTTTT. It is translated as CASSVQGAANTGELFF.